This TCR beta chain was captured by sequencing in a study of shared clonotypes between healthy human individuals (dated by TCRdb to the early 2020s). Context from the whole study: Two women and three men aged 18 to 49 years were included in the cohort. Per donor, three plates each were used for CD4 naive and CD4 memory, two for CD8 naive, and one for CD8 memory. To estimate repertoire size and how much clonotype sharing occurs between individuals, the study deeply sequenced the blood TCR repertoires of roughly 5 healthy adults. Libraries were prepared and TCR repertoires were sequenced by different laboratories using diverse techniques, in order to increase sequencing depth and limit assay-specific biases. Between about 0.9 and 8.9 billion PBMCs per donor were obtained by leukapheresis. Study-wide findings and limitations: Only blood was sampled, and tissue TCR repertoires likely differ from those in blood. The genetic and exposure-history diversity represented was limited by the small number of donors. Larger estimated clonotype richness was generally found for naive subsets than for memory subsets. Pairwise subsampling indicated that sequencing depth was expected to affect the degree of clonotype sharing among donors. Sharing across a handful of donors was observed for around 4.8% of naive CD4, under 4% of naive CD8, 2% to 2.5% of memory CD4, and around 0.4% of memory CD8 clonotypes. Incomplete sequencing was indicated by rarefaction of sorted-subset datasets, despite the large sequencing depth. Compared with non-shared clonotypes, the clonotypes found in all four sorted-subset donors had higher generation probabilities.

The V and J ends are trimmed by 11 bases and 2 bases, leaving 22 bases between them. CDR1 and CDR2, per the germline V gene, are MDHEN and SYDVKM. The CDR3 runs 15 residues from the cysteine to the phenylalanine. Kept here is only the CDR3 DNA, which spans 45 bases and is read in frame from base 1. TCR CDR3 regions were amplified from genomic DNA by multiplex PCR using the deep immunoSEQ assay. For each cell subset, the extracted genomic DNA was distributed evenly across all wells of several immunoSEQ 96-well plates, and each plate served as one replicate. For sorted subsets, roughly 200 ng of genomic DNA, equivalent to some 30,000 T cell genomes, went into each replicate PCR. The purified libraries were quantified using a Qubit 3.0 fluorometer, sized with a Bioanalyzer 2100, and then quantified again using the KAPA Library Quantification kit. Every immunoSEQ 96-well plate was sequenced on a dedicated single-read 150-cycle Illumina NextSeq 550 flow cell. The source study handled its data this way. The immunoSEQ output contained only junctional sequences without quality scores, so filtering could not match that applied to full-length reads. Sequences were annotated with PyIR, a Python wrapper for IgBLAST v1.9, and V/J genes and CDR3 were assigned using IMGT germline references. Reads were removed for weak V/J assignments (E-value above 1e-6), missing CDR3, stop codons, out-of-frame junctions, or ambiguous translated residues. V3J clonotypes were defined as sequences sharing an identical inferred V gene, J gene, and CDR3 amino acid sequence. Percentage overlap between repertoires was calculated by dividing the number of shared unique clonotypes by the size of the smaller repertoire. Three approaches were used to assess repertoire richness: RTK rarefaction, the Chao1 estimator, and Recon v2.1 estimates of unobserved clonotypes. Generation probabilities were computed with OLGA for all TCRbeta clonotypes obtained by the gDNA method from several donors. In its TCRdb copy, this immuneACCESS table keeps in-frame sequences only and misses some clones. Where compared with another copy, unresolved V genes explain less than half of these, and the others have no known cause. The DNA was the basis for D and trimming; V, J and clone size are from that table. For this sample there are approximately 590,000 clones; less than 97% appear just once. The top ten hold roughly 0.1% of the sample.

CD8 naive samples consisted of CD45RO-negative cells that were positively selected for CCR7, yielding a CD45RA+CCR7+ population without TemRA cells. The donors were healthy, HIV-negative adults with no recently reported acute infections or vaccinations. Only Caucasian adults living in Nashville, Tennessee, USA were represented among the donors. Blood was obtained by leukapheresis, after which PBMCs were separated by Ficoll-Histopaque density gradient centrifugation and cryopreserved in liquid nitrogen vapor phase. Analytical flow cytometry was used to check the purity and quantity of each magnetically sorted T cell population. Genomic DNA was isolated from every sorted fraction and measured by UV absorbance on a Nanodrop 2000c. As for this clone: Its antigen target is currently unknown. It has no much larger one-base neighbor in the sample; base qualities were not kept.

Sequencing used naive CD8+ T cells sorted from blood. Taken with the paper, the label for cell subset or site translates to: CD45RA+CCR7+. Here the chain combines TRBV28 and TRBJ2-7, and the D gene may be TRBD1, 6 bases matching. This TCR was recovered from a woman aged 25-40 years in good health. The encoded CDR3 is CAYTLNRVGTYEQYF. The nucleotide sequence reads TGTGCCTACACTCTGAACAGGGTAGGGACCTACGAGCAGTACTTC. The reference TRBV28 and TRBJ2-7 proteins fill in what lies around the CDR3, so the full variable domain reads DVKVTQSSRYLVKRTGEKVFLECVQDMDHENMFWYRQDPGLGLRLIYFSYDVKMKEKGDIPEGYSVSREKKERFSLILESASTNQTSMYLCAYTLNRVGTYEQYFGPGTRLTVT.